Each of the 20 T cell receptor beta chains below was sequenced from the same sample in a study of control samples from healthy donors and cancer patients. TCRdb keeps only in-frame clones here, not all; method: immunoSEQ multiplex PCR. This repertoire shows roughly 76,000 clones, roughly 94% found once; its top ten account for 4.5% to 6%. Sequences were obtained from blood. Every receptor here comes from a woman under 30 in good health.

The chain joins TRBV6-6 to TRBJ1-2; 8 nucleotides agree with TRBD1. The CDR3 contains 14 residues. Germline CDR1 is MNHNY and CDR2 is SVGAGI (reference sequence). J lost 4 bases, V lost 7 bases, and 8 bases had no gene match. CDR3 protein: CASTDRGRTYGYTF. CDR3 sequence (DNA): TGTGCCAGCACAGACAGGGGCAGAACCTATGGCTACACCTTC.

The chain has TRBV7-9 and TRBJ1-1; D uncertain. V was shortened by 3 bases and J by 1 base, with 6 bases between the two germline ends. CDR3 size: 13 residues. Germline lookup yields CDR1 SEHNR and CDR2 FQNEAQ (reference sequence). The CDR3, as DNA: TGTGCCAGCAGCTTTTTGGCGAACACTGAAGCTTTCTTT. Amino acids: CASSFLANTEAFF. Together with reference TRBV7-9 and TRBJ1-1, the CDR3 gives the full variable domain: DTGVSQNPRHKITKRGQNVTFRCDPISEHNRLYWYRQTLGQGPEFLTYFQNEAQLEKSRLLSDRFSAERPKGSFSTLEIQRTEQGDSAMYLCASSFLANTEAFFGQGTRLTVV.

The rearrangement joins TRBV7-8 to TRBJ2-2; the match to TRBD1 covers 8 bases. Germline loops: CDR1 SGHVS, CDR2 FQNEAQ. The CDR3 has 18 amino acids. Germline trimming cut 5 bases from V and 6 bases from J; bases unmatched to any gene: 17. The CDR3 spells CASSAPLGQGAKAGELFF. CDR3 nucleotides: TGTGCCAGCAGCGCACCCTTGGGGCAGGGGGCAAAGGCCGGGGAGCTGTTTTTT.

The chain links TRBV28 to TRBJ2-7; 7 bases are a match to TRBD1. Germline lookup yields CDR1 MDHEN and CDR2 SYDVKM. The length of the CDR3 is 16 residues. V dropped 6 bases and J dropped 0; count of bases not matched to a gene: 11. CDR3 nucleotide sequence: TGTGCCAGCAGCAAACCCCGACAGGGCTACTCCTACGAGCAGTACTTC. It encodes CASSKPRQGYSYEQYF.

CDR3 sequence: CASSLGSSPLHF. CDR3 in DNA: TGTGCCAGCAGTTTGGGGAGTTCACCCCTCCACTTT. This sequence joins TRBV27 and TRBJ1-6; D ambiguous. Germline-derived CDR1 and CDR2 are MNHEY and SMNVEV (reference sequence). The CDR3 is 12 residues long. Between the trimmed V and J ends, which lost 3 bases and 9 bases, there was a span of 6 bases.

This chain joins TRBV28 and TRBJ2-7, with 13 bases fitting TRBD2. CDR1 and CDR2 (germline): MDHEN, SYDVKM. The CDR3 is made up of 17 amino acids. The V segment lost 4 bases and the J segment 1 base; nucleotides outside the gene matches: 7. The chain's CDR3 is CASSYGTSGTPSYEQYF. The CDR3 region has the DNA TGTGCCAGCAGTTACGGGACTAGCGGGACTCCATCCTACGAGCAGTACTTC.

The table lists this clone with a few counts. The V and J genes are TRBV9 and TRBJ2-3; D may be TRBD2 (5 bases). Looked up from germline, CDR1 is SGDLS and CDR2 is YYNGEE. With 0 bases removed from V and 1 base from J, the gap between germline ends came to 9 bases. The CDR3 is made up of 15 amino acids. CDR3 amino acids: CASSVGVLGTDTQYF. CDR3 coding DNA: TGTGCCAGCAGCGTAGGAGTACTAGGCACAGATACGCAGTATTTT.

The rearrangement joins TRBV19 to TRBJ1-2; D perhaps matches TRBD1 (5 bases). CDR1 and CDR2 from the germline V gene are LNHDA and SQIVND (reference sequence). The germline V and J ends were trimmed by 1 base and 7 bases, with 13 bases remaining between them. This CDR3 region has 14 residues. CDR3 DNA sequence: TGTGCCAGTAGTATAGCTGGGGGAAATTCTGGCTACACCTTC. Its protein is CASSIAGGNSGYTF.

The rearrangement joins TRBV28 to TRBJ2-1; 15 nucleotides agree with TRBD2. The CDR3 length is 18 residues. CDR1 and CDR2 (germline): MDHEN, SYDVKM. The junction had 7 bases not matched to a gene; V was cut back by 5 bases and J by 2 bases. DNA for the CDR3: TGTGCCAGCAGTGGGGTGGGACTAGCGGGAGGAACCTACAATGAGCAGTTCTTC. Residues: CASSGVGLAGGTYNEQFF. Using reference TRBV28 and TRBJ2-1 for the parts outside the CDR3, the full variable domain is DVKVTQSSRYLVKRTGEKVFLECVQDMDHENMFWYRQDPGLGLRLIYFSYDVKMKEKGDIPEGYSVSREKKERFSLILESASTNQTSMYLCASSGVGLAGGTYNEQFFGPGTRLTVL.

The chain combines TRBV28 with TRBJ1-2; D is ambiguous. V lost 6 bases to trimming and J lost 5 bases, with 10 bases between them. Germline V gene lookup returns CDR1 MDHEN and CDR2 SYDVKM. The CDR3 sequence is 12 residues long. The chain's CDR3 is CASRGDLYGYTF. The CDR3, as DNA: TGTGCCAGCAGGGGTGACTTATATGGCTACACCTTC.

The chain is built from TRBV7-9 and TRBJ1-6; TRBD1 aligns across 7 bases. Trimming cost V 8 bases and J 10 bases; bases outside gene matches: 11. Germline CDR1 and CDR2: SEHNR and FQNEAQ (reference sequence). The CDR3 loop spans 14 amino acids. The DNA for the CDR3 is TGTGCCAGCGCGAAGATGCAGGGGGACTCACCCCTCCACTTT. Its translation: CASAKMQGDSPLHF.

This clone was observed once. The chain carries TRBV7-2 and TRBJ2-7; 7 nucleotides match TRBD1. Unmatched junction bases numbered 3, after V lost 5 bases and J lost 5 bases. This CDR3 region has 12 residues. The germline CDR1 and CDR2 sequences are SGHTA and FQGNSA. The CDR3 region has the DNA TGTGCCAGCAGCCCGGGACAGCACGAGCAGTACTTC. Protein sequence: CASSPGQHEQYF.

The chain employs TRBV5-1 and TRBJ2-7, with TRBD1 matching over 8 bases. V was clipped by 1 base and J by 7 bases; unmatched bases: 7. Germline values: CDR1 SGHRS, CDR2 YFSETQ. The CDR3 extends over 14 amino acids. CDR3 DNA: TGCGCCAGCAGCTTGTCTCAGGGGGCGGGGGAGCAGTACTTC. Protein: CASSLSQGAGEQYF.

The chain carries TRBV7-3 and TRBJ2-1, with 9 nucleotides matching TRBD2. The CDR3 contains 14 residues. J lost 7 bases, V lost 5 bases, and 6 bases had no gene match. Germline assignment: CDR1 SGHTA and CDR2 FQGTGA. The CDR3 loop is CASSGAGGPNEQFF. In DNA, the CDR3 is TGTGCCAGCAGCGGAGCGGGGGGTCCGAATGAGCAGTTCTTC.

The chain carries TRBV2 and TRBJ2-1, with 8 bases matching TRBD1. CDR1 is SNHLY and CDR2 is FYNNEI in the germline V gene. V was clipped by 7 bases and J by 6 bases; unmatched bases: 8. CDR3 length: 14 amino acids. Here the CDR3 DNA reads TGTGCCAGCACCGGGACAGGAAGCCTCAATGAGCAGTTCTTC. As protein: CASTGTGSLNEQFF.

The chain is built from TRBV28 and TRBJ1-2; D not certain. Per the germline V gene, CDR1 is MDHEN and CDR2 is SYDVKM. The germline V and J ends were trimmed by 2 bases and 4 bases, with 17 bases remaining between them. CDR3 length equals 16 residues. CDR3 residues: CASSLEDRTWGYGYTF. The DNA for the CDR3 is TGTGCCAGCAGTTTAGAGGATAGGACCTGGGGCTATGGCTACACCTTC.

Comment on this clone: Other nucleotide sequences in the sample specify the same CDR3. The gene calls are TRBV25-1 and TRBJ1-6; 7 bases map to TRBD1. CDR3 length: 13 amino acids. Per the germline V gene, CDR1 is MGHDK and CDR2 is SYGVNS. The V segment lost 2 bases and the J segment 14 bases; nucleotides outside the gene matches: 6. CDR3 bases: TGTGCCAGCAGTGAAGGACAGGTTCGAGCCCTCCACTTT. This sequence encodes CASSEGQVRALHF.

The J gene is TRBJ1-1, the V gene TRBV28; maybe TRBD1 (5 bases). From germline, CDR1 is MDHEN and CDR2 SYDVKM. Trimming removed 7 bases at V and 5 bases at J, with 20 bases between. The CDR3 is 15 amino acids. The CDR3 coding sequence is TGTGCCAGCAATGACGACAGACGAACGGGTACTGAAGCTTTCTTT. This codes for CASNDDRRTGTEAFF.

V is TRBV7-3 and J is TRBJ2-1; the D call may be TRBD1 or TRBD2 (5 bases each). Trimming shortened V by 1 base and J by 3 bases, and 13 bases separated the two germline ends. Germline V CDR1 and CDR2: SGHTA, FQGTGA. The CDR3 loop spans 16 amino acids. CDR3 amino acids: CASSLRGRGSYNEQFF. In DNA form, the CDR3 reads TGTGCCAGCAGCTTAAGGGGCCGGGGCAGCTACAATGAGCAGTTCTTC.

V usage is TRBV6-5 and J usage is TRBJ2-7, with D possibly TRBD2 on 6 matching bases. V lost 0 bases, J lost 2 bases, and 8 bases lay in between. Germline V lookup: CDR1 MNHEY, CDR2 SVGAGI. This CDR3 comprises 14 residues. For the CDR3, the DNA is TGTGCCAGCAGTTACTCTGGGGGGACCTACGAGCAGTACTTC. It yields the protein CASSYSGGTYEQYF.